Many counts were recorded for the clone carrying this TCR beta chain. Its specificity is unknown. This sample is drawn from a study of T cells in Graves' hyperthyroidism and ophthalmopathy. Study outcomes and limitations: Ophthalmopathy and stable hyperthyroidism were told apart by a 13 V-J model. Ophthalmopathy was predicted by the model a median of approximately 6 months ahead of onset.

TCR beta CDR3 sequences were amplified from RNA transcripts. HTBI primers were the set used in a first-round RT-PCR of the TCR CDR3. A single record per CDR3 protein comes from TCRdb applying MiXCR to the multiplex PCR reads. The table shows about 570,000 distinct CDR3 sequences, with roughly 50% occurring only once. This CDR3 has 14 amino acids. V was clipped by 6 bases and J by 3 bases, with 11 bases between them. The V gene's germline CDR1 is SGHTA and CDR2 FQGNSA. Clinical symptoms, serum thyroxine and TRAb, thyroid ultrasound and orbital computed tomography were used for the diagnoses. Sequenced input: peripheral blood or thyroid tissue (not recorded which). The source is an adult woman with Graves' disease, either hyperthyroidism or ophthalmopathy (not recorded which). The chain joins TRBV7-2 to TRBJ2-2; tentative D call: TRBD1 (6 bases). The CDR3 region has the DNA TGTGCCAGCAGTCCAGACAGGTACACCGGGGAGCTGTTTTTT. Its translation is CASSPDRYTGELFF.